What follows are 17 T cell receptor beta chains derived from one specimen sequenced in a study of T cell repertoires in cytomegalovirus infection. These receptors are not linked to any known antigen. TCRdb reprocessed the reads via MiXCR and lists one record per CDR3 protein. Here the sample spans approximately 120,000 distinct CDR3 sequences, around 30% being singletons. The input for sequencing was CD8+ T cells from cultured PBMCs, taken from culture after CMV antigen stimulation. All receptors derive from a human donor in good health (CMV status not recorded). Some clones in this sample may be carry-over from other donors' samples.

Points on this clonotype: The junction shows a germline mismatch at one end, possibly a read error. The CDR3 sequence: CASSSRPSGSYNEQFF. The CDR3 nucleotides are TGTGCCAGCAGTTCTAGACCTAGTGGGTCCTACAATGAGCAGTTCTTC. This chain joins TRBV4-1 and TRBJ2-1; D uncertain. This CDR3 has 16 residues. The germline V gene has CDR1 MGHRA and CDR2 YSYEKL.

The chain links TRBV14 to TRBJ2-5; D uncertain. This CDR3 comprises 13 residues. CDR1 is SGHDN and CDR2 is FVKESK in the germline V gene. The V gene lost 3 bases and the J gene lost 5 bases, with 10 bases spanning the gap. As DNA, the CDR3 is TGTGCCAGCAGCCAGGTCCTCGGGGAGACCCAGTACTTC. Translated, it gives CASSQVLGETQYF.

The CDR3 protein is CSVRDSGTLHF. The CDR3 DNA is TGCAGCGTTCGGGACAGCGGCACCCTCCACTTT. The chain has TRBV29-1 and TRBJ1-6; 7 bases line up with TRBD1. The V and J ends lost 5 bases and 14 bases, in that order; junction bases with no gene match: 6. This CDR3 region has 11 residues. Germline V gives CDR1 SQVTM, CDR2 ANQGSEA. Supplemented by reference TRBV29-1 and TRBJ1-6, the full variable domain reads SAVISQKPSRDICQRGTSLTIQCQVDSQVTMMFWYRQQPGQSLTLIATANQGSEATYESGFVIDKFPISRPNLTFSTLTVSNMSPEDSSIYLCSVRDSGTLHFGNGTRLTVT.

J is TRBJ1-1 and V is TRBV7-8; no clear D. Germline V lookup: CDR1 SGHVS, CDR2 FQNEAQ. V was pared by 2 bases and J by 4 bases, with 11 bases between. There are 14 residues in the CDR3. CDR3 nucleotides: TGTGCCAGCAGCTTAAGTGAAAGGATCACTGAAGCTTTCTTT. This encodes CASSLSERITEAFF.

The chain carries TRBV7-6 and TRBJ1-1; D is possibly TRBD1 (5 bases). V was cut by 1 base and J by 1 base, with 10 bases left in between. CDR3 length: 15 amino acids. Germline V CDR1 and CDR2: SGHVS, FNYEAQ. The CDR3 reads CASSLDLGANTEAFF. The CDR3 DNA is TGTGCCAGCAGCTTAGATTTAGGGGCGAACACTGAAGCTTTCTTT.

This clonotype was recorded many times. This sequence joins TRBV24-1 and TRBJ1-2; tentatively, D is TRBD1 (5 bases). This CDR3 has 14 residues. Trimming took off 4 bases at V and 3 bases at J, with 11 bases between the two ends. Germline V gene sequence: CDR1 KGHDR, CDR2 SFDVKD. In DNA form, the CDR3 reads TGTGCCACCAGTGACCCGTCCAGGGACTATGGCTACACCTTC. This codes for CATSDPSRDYGYTF.

This sequence joins TRBV20-1 and TRBJ2-5; D may be TRBD1 (7 bases). The CDR3 spans 17 residues. V was clipped by 3 bases and J by 0 bases, with 20 bases between them. Per the germline V gene, CDR1 is DFQATT and CDR2 is SNEGSKA (reference sequence). CDR3 in amino acids: CSASQFLQGGHQETQYF. The CDR3 region has the DNA TGCAGTGCTAGCCAGTTCCTGCAGGGGGGACACCAAGAGACCCAGTACTTC.

The chain has TRBV20-1 and TRBJ1-1; D not certain. The V gene's germline CDR1 is DFQATT and CDR2 SNEGSKA (reference sequence). The CDR3 length is 13 residues. V was cut by 2 bases and J by 4 bases, with 11 bases left in between. The CDR3 nucleotides read TGCAGTGCTAGAATCTCTCGGGGCACTGAAGCTTTCTTT. Translating it yields CSARISRGTEAFF.

This clonotype was seen only a few times. V and J are TRBV19 and TRBJ1-1; D is uncertain. CDR1 is LNHDA, CDR2 SQIVND, per germline (reference sequence). V shed 7 bases and J shed 11 bases, with 14 bases lying between them. The CDR3 extends over 11 amino acids. This CDR3 reads CASTTTEAAFF. Written as DNA, the CDR3 is TGTGCCAGTACTACGACCGAGGCCGCTTTCTTT.

This clonotype turned up a few times. This sequence joins TRBV7-9 and TRBJ2-6; D unresolved. Germline assignment: CDR1 SEHNR and CDR2 FQNEAQ (reference sequence). The germline V and J ends were trimmed by 8 bases and 0 bases, with 5 bases remaining between them. This CDR3 spans 13 amino acids. The CDR3 coding sequence is TGTGCCAGCCCGATCTCTGGGGCCAACGTCCTGACTTTC. This codes for CASPISGANVLTF.

This clonotype came up many times. This chain links TRBV7-8 with TRBJ2-4; 7 bases align to TRBD1. Per germline, CDR1 SGHVS and CDR2 FQNEAQ. The CDR3 is 17 residues long. J gave up 8 bases and V 5 bases, and 18 bases lay outside the gene matches. The CDR3 sequence is CASSLPSRDRGPHIQYF. The CDR3 coding sequence is TGTGCCAGCAGCCTCCCTTCCAGGGACAGAGGGCCACACATTCAGTACTTC.

The CDR3 spells CASSFGTSGDDTQYF. The CDR3 bases are TGTGCCAGCAGCTTCGGGACTAGCGGGGACGATACGCAGTATTTT. The V call is TRBV13, the J call TRBJ2-3, with TRBD2 identical over 13 bases. The CDR3 runs 15 residues. V trimming: 3 bases; J trimming: 6 bases; junction bases outside the gene matches: 3. Germline V gene sequence: CDR1 PRHDT, CDR2 FYEKMQ (reference sequence).

The chain links TRBV9 to TRBJ1-5, with D unclear. The CDR3 loop spans 18 amino acids. Germline assignment: CDR1 SGDLS and CDR2 YYNGEE. V was pared by 1 base and J by 6 bases, with 23 bases between. The CDR3 protein is CASSVPYLVLEAGQPQHF. The CDR3 region has the DNA TGTGCCAGCAGCGTACCCTACCTAGTCCTTGAGGCAGGTCAGCCCCAGCATTTT.

The CDR3 nucleotides read TGTGCCAGCAGTCCAACGGACAGGGTTGACACCGGGGAGCTGTTTTTT. Amino acids: CASSPTDRVDTGELFF. This chain connects TRBV27 to TRBJ2-2, with 8 bases identical to TRBD1. Germline values: CDR1 MNHEY, CDR2 SMNVEV (reference sequence). The CDR3 is made up of 16 amino acids. V dropped 5 bases and J dropped 3; count of bases not matched to a gene: 8.

The table lists this clonotype with a few counts. DNA of the CDR3: TGTGCCATCAGTGAGTCTTACAGCGAGACCTACGAGCAGTACTTC. This translates into CAISESYSETYEQYF. V gene TRBV10-3 combines with J gene TRBJ2-7; D is uncertain. This CDR3 region has 15 residues. From germline, CDR1 is ENHRY and CDR2 SYGVKD. Trimming took off 0 bases at V and 2 bases at J, with 11 bases between the two ends.

This clonotype has ten or more counts. The chain is built from TRBV7-2 and TRBJ1-6; D call uncertain. V was cut by 3 bases and J by 7 bases, with 10 bases left in between. CDR1 and CDR2 (germline): SGHTA, FQGNSA. The length of the CDR3 is 14 residues. Written as DNA, the CDR3 is TGTGCCAGCAGCTTCTGGCAGACCAATTCACCCCTCCACTTT. It specifies CASSFWQTNSPLHF.

The sample holds many counts of this clonotype. The chain links TRBV7-8 to TRBJ1-5; no firm D call. Germline lookup yields CDR1 SGHVS and CDR2 FQNEAQ. The CDR3 runs 17 residues. V dropped 0 bases and J dropped 0 bases, with 12 bases sitting between them. The CDR3 sequence: CASSLARTVYSNQPQHF. In DNA, the CDR3 is TGTGCCAGCAGCTTAGCGCGAACAGTTTATAGCAATCAGCCCCAGCATTTT.